A single sample gave rise to the 14 T cell receptor beta chains below, sequenced in a study of blood T cell repertoires in COVID-19. The data were produced by immunoSEQ multiplex PCR, yet TCRdb's version contains in-frame clones alone and is incomplete. The table includes around 80,000 clones, approximately 80% detected once. The sample consisted of peripheral blood. Source of these receptors: a man older than 75 with acute or convalescent COVID-19.

The gene calls are TRBV5-8 and TRBJ2-7; D remains unclear. The V gene's germline CDR1 is SGHTS and CDR2 YDEGEE. The CDR3 sequence is 14 residues long. Trimming shortened V by 0 bases and J by 5 bases, and 12 bases separated the two germline ends. CDR3 sequence reads: CASSLGLQLNEQYF. The CDR3 coding sequence is TGTGCCAGCAGCTTGGGACTCCAGTTAAACGAGCAGTACTTC.

The J gene is TRBJ2-7, the V gene TRBV5-1; D not resolved. Between the trimmed V and J ends, which lost 0 bases and 5 bases, there was a span of 9 bases. The CDR3 is made up of 13 amino acids. Germline V gene sequence: CDR1 SGHRS, CDR2 YFSETQ. Written as DNA, the CDR3 is TGCGCCAGCAGCTTGGAAAGCGTCCACGAGCAGTACTTC. Encoded protein: CASSLESVHEQYF.

The rearrangement joins TRBV6-5 to TRBJ2-7, with TRBD1 identical over 7 bases. The CDR3 length is 14 residues. Trimming took 5 bases from V and 5 from J; bases not matched to a gene: 9. Per germline, CDR1 MNHEY and CDR2 SVGAGI. In DNA form, the CDR3 reads TGTGCCAGCAGTCAGCAGGGGGACGTCGACGAGCAGTACTTC. Its translation is CASSQQGDVDEQYF.

The V gene is TRBV19, the J gene TRBJ1-2, with TRBD1 identical over 9 bases. Germline CDR1 LNHDA, CDR2 SQIVND (reference sequence). This CDR3 contains 13 residues. Trimming at V came to 11 bases and at J to 6 bases, leaving 10 bases not matched to a gene. As DNA, the CDR3 is TGTGCCGTGACCGGGACAGGGTTTAATGGCTACACCTTC. It is translated as CAVTGTGFNGYTF.

This clone was seen only a few times. The chain links TRBV5-1 to TRBJ1-2, with 8 nucleotides matching TRBD1. Germline V gives CDR1 SGHRS, CDR2 YFSETQ. This CDR3 comprises 13 residues. Trimming took 4 bases from V and 7 from J; bases not matched to a gene: 6. CDR3 coding DNA: TGCGCCAGCAGCCCTACGACAGGGGTTGGCTACACCTTC. Its protein product is CASSPTTGVGYTF.

V is TRBV5-1 and J is TRBJ2-1; D may be TRBD1 (6 bases). Trimming shortened V by 2 bases and J by 1 base, and 7 bases separated the two germline ends. Germline values: CDR1 SGHRS, CDR2 YFSETQ. The CDR3 spans 14 residues. CDR3 sequence reads: CASSLGTSYNEQFF. CDR3 coding DNA: TGCGCCAGCAGCTTAGGGACATCCTACAATGAGCAGTTCTTC.

This clone was detected only once. The rearrangement joins TRBV5-1 to TRBJ2-2; TRBD1 agrees at 9 bases. Germline lookup yields CDR1 SGHRS and CDR2 YFSETQ. Germline trimming cut 2 bases from V and 5 bases from J; bases unmatched to any gene: 4. The CDR3 length is 15 residues. CDR3 protein: CASSFRQGVTGELFF. CDR3 DNA sequence: TGCGCCAGCAGCTTTCGACAGGGGGTTACCGGGGAGCTGTTTTTT.

The chain links TRBV19 to TRBJ1-5, with a tentative D call TRBD1 (5 bases). V was pared by 5 bases and J by 2 bases, with 13 bases between. This CDR3 has 15 amino acids. From germline, CDR1 is LNHDA and CDR2 SQIVND (reference sequence). CDR3 sequence reads: CASSPRGTGNQPQHF. CDR3 nucleotide sequence: TGTGCCAGTAGTCCCCGGGGGACGGGCAATCAGCCCCAGCATTTT.

This clone has just one count. V gene TRBV12-5 combines with J gene TRBJ2-4, with D possibly being TRBD1 (6 bases). CDR3 length equals 18 residues. The germline V gene encodes CDR1 LGHNT and CDR2 FRNRAP. Trimming removed 0 bases from V and 8 bases from J, with 23 bases in between. DNA for the CDR3: TGTGCTAGTGGTTTGGTCCCGGGACACTCAGGAGAAAAAGACATTCAGTACTTC. It yields the protein CASGLVPGHSGEKDIQYF. The variable domain in full, completed from reference TRBV12-5 and TRBJ2-4, reads DARVTQTPRHKVTEMGQEVTMRCQPILGHNTVFWYRQTMMQGLELLAYFRNRAPLDDSGMPKDRFSAEMPDATLATLKIQPSEPRDSAVYFCASGLVPGHSGEKDIQYFGAGTRLSVL.

The V and J genes are TRBV5-4 and TRBJ2-1, with TRBD1 as a possible D gene (6 bases). CDR1 is SGHNT and CDR2 is YYREEE in the germline V gene (reference sequence). Trimming removed 0 bases from V and 8 bases from J, with 15 bases in between. This CDR3 region has 15 residues. The CDR3 sequence: CASSLGQGPAYEQFF. The CDR3 DNA reads TGTGCCAGCAGCTTGGGGCAGGGGCCCGCATATGAGCAGTTCTTC.

This sequence joins TRBV10-3 and TRBJ1-2; D might be TRBD1 (6 bases). Trimming shortened V by 4 bases and J by 0 bases, and 12 bases separated the two germline ends. Germline V gene sequence: CDR1 ENHRY, CDR2 SYGVKD. CDR3 length: 15 residues. The CDR3 bases are TGTGCCATCAGTGGGACAGTCCGAGCTAACTATGGCTACACCTTC. Translated, it gives CAISGTVRANYGYTF.

The chain recombines TRBV20-1 with TRBJ2-3; 9 positions agree with TRBD1. This CDR3 region has 14 residues. Germline V gene lookup returns CDR1 DFQATT and CDR2 SNEGSKA (reference sequence). Trimming at V came to 3 bases and at J to 4 bases, leaving 5 bases not matched to a gene. CDR3 loop: CSASRDRASDTQYF. The CDR3 coding sequence is TGCAGTGCTAGTCGGGACAGGGCTTCAGATACGCAGTATTTT.

V gene TRBV4-1 combines with J gene TRBJ2-2; a possible D gene is TRBD1 (5 bases). CDR1 and CDR2 from the germline V gene are MGHRA and YSYEKL. V shed 0 bases and J shed 1 base, with 12 bases lying between them. The CDR3 consists of 17 residues. For the CDR3, the DNA is TGCGCCAGCAGCCAAGATGGGGCTAGTGGGAACACCGGGGAGCTGTTTTTT. Amino acids: CASSQDGASGNTGELFF.

This chain uses TRBV10-2 with TRBJ2-5, with D perhaps TRBD2 (6 bases). The CDR3 covers 15 residues. V lost 10 bases and J lost 0, with 18 bases in between. Per germline, CDR1 WSHSY and CDR2 SAAADI. The CDR3 sequence is CATIPRGQYQETQYF. The CDR3 nucleotides read TGCGCCACAATCCCGCGGGGCCAGTACCAAGAGACCCAGTACTTC.